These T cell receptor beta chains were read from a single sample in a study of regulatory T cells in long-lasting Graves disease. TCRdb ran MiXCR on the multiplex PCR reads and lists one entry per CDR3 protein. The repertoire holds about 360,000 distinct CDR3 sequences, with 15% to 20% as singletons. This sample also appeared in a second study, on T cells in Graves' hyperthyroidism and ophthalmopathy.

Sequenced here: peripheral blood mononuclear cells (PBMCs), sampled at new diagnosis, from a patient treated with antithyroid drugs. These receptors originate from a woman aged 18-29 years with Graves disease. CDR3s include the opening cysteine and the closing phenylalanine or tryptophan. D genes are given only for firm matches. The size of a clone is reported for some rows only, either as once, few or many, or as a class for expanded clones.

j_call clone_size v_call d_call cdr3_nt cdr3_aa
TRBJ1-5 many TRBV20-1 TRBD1 TGCAGTGCTAGTCGGGGCAGGGGGTATGGACATAGCAATCAGCCCCAGCATTTT CSASRGRGYGHSNQPQHF
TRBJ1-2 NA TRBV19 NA TGTGCCAGTAGTATAGCCGGCAGGAGAGACTATGGCTACACCTTC CASSIAGRRDYGYTF
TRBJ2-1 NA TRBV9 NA TGTGCCAGCAGCGTAGATAGAGGACCGCAGTTCTTC CASSVDRGPQFF
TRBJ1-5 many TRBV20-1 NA TGCAGTGCCAGAGAGGTTGCAGGGGACAATCAGCCCCAGCATTTT CSAREVAGDNQPQHF
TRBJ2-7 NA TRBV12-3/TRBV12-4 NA TGTGCCAGCAGTTCCGGGACCCTAAGTAGATACAAGCAGTACTTC CASSSGTLSRYKQYF
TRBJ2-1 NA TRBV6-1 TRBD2 TGTGCCAGCAGGACTAGCGGGGAATACAATGAGCAGTTCTTC CASRTSGEYNEQFF
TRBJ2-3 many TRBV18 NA TGTGCCAGCTCACCACCTTCCGCAGATACGCAGTATTTT CASSPPSADTQYF
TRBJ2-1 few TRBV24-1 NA TGTGCCACCAGTGACCCCCAGCGGAACCGATACAATGAGCAGTTCTTC CATSDPQRNRYNEQFF
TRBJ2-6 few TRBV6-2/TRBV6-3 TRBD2 TGTGCCAGCAGTTTACGGGGGGGCACTGGGGCCAACGTCCTGACTTTC CASSLRGGTGANVLTF
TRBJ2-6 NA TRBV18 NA TGTGCCAGCTCACCTGCTTGGGCCAGCTCTGGGGCCAACGTCCTGACTTTC CASSPAWASSGANVLTF
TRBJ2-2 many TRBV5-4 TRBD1 TGTGCCAGCAGCTTGGAGCCGGGACAGGTCGACACCGGGGAGCTGTTTTTT CASSLEPGQVDTGELFF
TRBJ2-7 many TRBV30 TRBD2 TGTGCCTGGAGTACCGGGACTAGCGGCGAGCAGTACTTC CAWSTGTSGEQYF
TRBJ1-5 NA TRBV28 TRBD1 TGTGCCACCACCGGGACAGGGGGAATCAGCAATCAGCCCCAGCATTTT CATTGTGGISNQPQHF
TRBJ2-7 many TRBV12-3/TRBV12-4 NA TGTGCCAGCAGCCCGAACTTGGGGGGCGAGCAGTACTTC CASSPNLGGEQYF
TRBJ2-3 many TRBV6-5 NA TGTGCCAGCAGTTACGGACCTTCCCATACGCAGTATTTT CASSYGPSHTQYF